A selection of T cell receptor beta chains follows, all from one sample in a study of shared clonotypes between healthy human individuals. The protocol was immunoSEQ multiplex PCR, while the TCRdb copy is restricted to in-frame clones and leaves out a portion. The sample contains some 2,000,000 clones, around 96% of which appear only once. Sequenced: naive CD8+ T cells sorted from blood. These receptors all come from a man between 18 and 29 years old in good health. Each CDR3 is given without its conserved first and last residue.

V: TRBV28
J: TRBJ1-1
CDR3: ASSFLGGDTEAF

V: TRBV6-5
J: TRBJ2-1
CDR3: ASSYISGTYNEQF

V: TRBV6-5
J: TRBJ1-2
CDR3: ASSYSGVDYGYT

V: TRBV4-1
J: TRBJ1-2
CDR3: ASSQGINGYT

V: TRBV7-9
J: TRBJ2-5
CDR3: ASSWGQGEEETQY

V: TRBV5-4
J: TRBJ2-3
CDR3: ASSLGGRQVTDTQY

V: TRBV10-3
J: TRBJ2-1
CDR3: AIGNPGEAYNEQF

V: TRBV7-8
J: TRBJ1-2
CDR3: ASSNLEGRNYGYT

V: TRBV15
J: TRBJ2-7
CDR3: ATSRDREDSSYEQY

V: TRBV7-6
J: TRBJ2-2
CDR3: ASSLRSGLTGELF

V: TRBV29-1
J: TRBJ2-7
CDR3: SVRDTSSYEQY

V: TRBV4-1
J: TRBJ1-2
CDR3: ASSQDIVTGGYGYT

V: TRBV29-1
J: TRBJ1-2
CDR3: SVLTGGDYGYT

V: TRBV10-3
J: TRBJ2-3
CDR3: AISELSGSTDTQY

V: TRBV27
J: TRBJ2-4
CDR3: ASSLGVGTAKNIQY

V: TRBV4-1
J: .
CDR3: ASSQDSAGANYEQY

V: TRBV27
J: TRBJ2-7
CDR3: ASSASPSYEQY

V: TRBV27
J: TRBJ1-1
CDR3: ASRYSSGAVNTEAF

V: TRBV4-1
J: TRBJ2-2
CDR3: ASSQVENTGELF

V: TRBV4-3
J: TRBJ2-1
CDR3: ASSQETSGSFNNEQF

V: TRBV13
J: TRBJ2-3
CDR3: ASSWGRDTQY

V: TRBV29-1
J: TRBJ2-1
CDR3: SVLPGVSHEQF

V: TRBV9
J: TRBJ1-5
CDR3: ASSPGSSNQPQH

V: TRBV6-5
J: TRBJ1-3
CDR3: ASSPRNWGIDTIY

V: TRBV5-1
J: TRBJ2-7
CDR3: ASSLAGGHLYEQY

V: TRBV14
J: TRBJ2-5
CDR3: ASSQDRGNGETQY

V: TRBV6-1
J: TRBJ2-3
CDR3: ASSEAWGTDTDTQY

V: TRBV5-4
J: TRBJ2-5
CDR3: ASSRLAGNQETQY

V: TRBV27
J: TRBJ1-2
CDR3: ASSSWDSDYGYT

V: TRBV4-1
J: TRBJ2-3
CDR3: ASSQDSPGVDTQY

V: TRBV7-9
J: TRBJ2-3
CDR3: ASSPLSGSLTDAQY

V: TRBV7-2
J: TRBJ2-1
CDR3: ASSDYNEQF

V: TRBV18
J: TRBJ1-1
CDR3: ASSPDSGLEAF

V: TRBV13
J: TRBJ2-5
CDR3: ASSFGLAGVTAKETQY

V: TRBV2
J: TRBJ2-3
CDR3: ASNSGDTDTDTQY

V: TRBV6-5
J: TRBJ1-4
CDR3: ASSYRANEKLF

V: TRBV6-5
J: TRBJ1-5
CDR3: ASSYSSVDSNQPQH

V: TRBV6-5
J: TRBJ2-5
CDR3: ASSLYSQETQY

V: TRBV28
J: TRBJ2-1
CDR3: ASDSLSQGDEQF

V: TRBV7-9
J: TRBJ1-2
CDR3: ASSFVTGSYGYT

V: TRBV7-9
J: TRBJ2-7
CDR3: ASSFKGQPYEQY

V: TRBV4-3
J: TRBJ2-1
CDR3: ASSHVSSGLYNEQF

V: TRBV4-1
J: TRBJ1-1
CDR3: ASSQERQGKSGMNTEAF

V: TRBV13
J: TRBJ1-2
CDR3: ASSLKGQGTYGYT

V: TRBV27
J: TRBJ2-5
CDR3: ASSYQWTEGRQETQY

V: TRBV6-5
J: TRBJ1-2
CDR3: ASSYSGGYNYGYT

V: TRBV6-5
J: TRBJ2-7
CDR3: ASSSPLAGFYEQY

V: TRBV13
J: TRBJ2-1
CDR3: ASSLTGDNYDNEQF

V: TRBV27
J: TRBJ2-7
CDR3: ASGDRASYEQY

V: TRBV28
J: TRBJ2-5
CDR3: ASSLGGQGGQETQY

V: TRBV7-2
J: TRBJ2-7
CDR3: ASSFRDSYEQY

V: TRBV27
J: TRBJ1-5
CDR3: ASSLSGGQPQH

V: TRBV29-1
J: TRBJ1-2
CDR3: SVEMDNYGYT

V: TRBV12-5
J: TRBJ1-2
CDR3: ASGLGVGLYGYT